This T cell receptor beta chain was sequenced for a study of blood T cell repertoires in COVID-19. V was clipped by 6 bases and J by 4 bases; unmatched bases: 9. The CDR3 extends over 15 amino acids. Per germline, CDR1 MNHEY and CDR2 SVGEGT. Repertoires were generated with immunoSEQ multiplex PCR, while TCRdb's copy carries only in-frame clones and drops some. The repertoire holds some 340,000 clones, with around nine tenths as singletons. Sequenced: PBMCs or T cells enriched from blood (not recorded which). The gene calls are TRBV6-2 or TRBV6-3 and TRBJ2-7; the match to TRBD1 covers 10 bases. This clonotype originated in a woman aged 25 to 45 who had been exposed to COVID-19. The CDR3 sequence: CASSRGTGVVYEQYF. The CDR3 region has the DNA TGTGCCAGCAGCCGAGGGACAGGGGTCGTTTACGAGCAGTACTTC.